Below are 23 T cell receptor beta chains sequenced from a single sample in a study of breast tumors, draining lymph nodes, adjacent tissues. A single record per CDR3 protein comes from TCRdb applying MiXCR to the multiplex PCR reads. The sample records 150,000 to 200,000 distinct CDR3 sequences, roughly a third being singletons. Samples came from axillary lymph nodes draining the breast cancer. The sequencing input was axillary lymph node tissue. The origin of the receptors is a female donor with breast cancer. Some clones in this sample may be carry-over from other donors' samples.

The chain is built from TRBV20-1 and TRBJ2-3, with TRBD2 identical over 11 bases. CDR3 length: 17 amino acids. V shed 5 bases and J 0 bases; nucleotides not matched to a gene: 10. Germline V gives CDR1 DFQATT, CDR2 SNEGSKA (reference sequence). The CDR3 loop reads CSAAEHPSGRSTDTQYF. DNA of the CDR3: TGCAGTGCTGCCGAGCACCCTAGCGGGAGGAGCACAGATACGCAGTATTTT.

This clonotype was found once. A much larger clone differs by one base, so this may be a read error. The gene calls are TRBV4-1 and TRBJ2-7; D possibly matches TRBD1 or TRBD2 (5 bases each). Trimming removed 4 bases from V and 2 bases from J, with 12 bases in between. CDR3 length: 14 residues. Germline CDR1 MGHRA, CDR2 YSYEKL. In DNA, the CDR3 is TGCGCCAGCAGCCTTGGGGGAGAGGCCTACGAGCAGTACTTC. Protein product: CASSLGGEAYEQYF.

This clonotype was picked up many times. The rearrangement uses TRBV7-6 and TRBJ1-5; 7 positions agree with TRBD1. Germline CDR1 and CDR2: SGHVS and FNYEAQ. The CDR3 is made up of 17 amino acids. Losses at the gene ends were 4 bases for V and 4 bases for J; bases not matched to a gene: 13. The DNA of the CDR3 is TGTGCCAGCAGCTCGGAGGCACAGGGGCAGGGGAATCAGCCCCAGCATTTT. It translates to CASSSEAQGQGNQPQHF. Supplemented by reference TRBV7-6 and TRBJ1-5, the full variable domain reads GAGVSQSPRYKVTKRGQDVALRCDPISGHVSLYWYRQALGQGPEFLTYFNYEAQQDKSGLPNDRFSAERPEGSISTLTIQRTEQRDSAMYRCASSSEAQGQGNQPQHFGDGTRLSIL.

The chain is built from TRBV20-1 and TRBJ2-5; TRBD1 matches 7 bases. CDR1 is DFQATT and CDR2 is SNEGSKA in the germline V gene (reference sequence). The V and J ends lost 1 base and 2 bases, in that order; junction bases with no gene match: 4. This CDR3 comprises 14 residues. The CDR3 reads CSARGRGHQETQYF. The CDR3 nucleotides are TGCAGTGCTAGAGGTAGGGGGCATCAAGAGACCCAGTACTTC.

There are many counts of this clonotype. The J gene is TRBJ2-5, the V gene TRBV5-1; TRBD1 agrees at 7 bases. The CDR3 covers 16 residues. Losses at the gene ends were 5 bases for V and 2 bases for J; bases not matched to a gene: 12. Germline CDR1 reads SGHRS; CDR2 reads YFSETQ. The CDR3, as DNA: TGCGCCAGCAGACGAACAGGGGAAGGGGGACAAGAGACCCAGTACTTC. Protein product: CASRRTGEGGQETQYF.

V usage is TRBV6-5 and J usage is TRBJ2-7, with 10 bases fitting TRBD1. Trimming took 5 bases from V and 5 from J; bases not matched to a gene: 9. Germline V gives CDR1 MNHEY, CDR2 SVGAGI. The CDR3 length is 15 residues. The CDR3 loop is CASSLPGTGANEQYF. The DNA for the CDR3 is TGTGCCAGCAGTCTCCCCGGGACAGGGGCCAACGAGCAGTACTTC.

The chain is built from TRBV7-9 and TRBJ2-1; TRBD2 agrees at 9 bases. The germline V gene has CDR1 SEHNR and CDR2 FQNEAQ (reference sequence). The length of the CDR3 is 19 residues. J was trimmed by 7 bases and V by 0 bases; bases with no gene match: 16. The CDR3: CASSLAPASGTSGVNEQFF. The DNA of the CDR3 is TGTGCCAGCAGCTTAGCTCCGGCTAGCGGGACCTCCGGCGTGAATGAGCAGTTCTTC.

Details on this clonotype: Because it lacks the conserved phenylalanine or tryptophan at the end, this CDR3 is likely a read error. The CDR3 DNA sequence: TGTGCCAGCAGCCCCAGACTGGACACGGCGGGGAATCAGCCCCAGCATCTT. Translated: CASSPRLDTAGNQPQHL. The chain combines TRBV7-3 with TRBJ1-5; a possible D gene is TRBD1 (5 bases). V was shortened by 5 bases and J by 4 bases, with 21 bases between the two germline ends. The CDR3 loop spans 17 amino acids. Germline V gene lookup returns CDR1 SGHTA and CDR2 FQGTGA.

This clonotype was seen repeatedly, ten times or more. The chain is built from TRBV19 and TRBJ1-2; D is uncertain. Germline loops: CDR1 LNHDA, CDR2 SQIVND (reference sequence). The CDR3 sequence is 16 residues long. V shed 1 base and J shed 5 bases, with 17 bases lying between them. The CDR3 loop is CASSIGLNGVRYGYTF. The CDR3 bases are TGTGCCAGTAGTATAGGGCTGAACGGAGTCCGATATGGCTACACCTTC. Full variable domain (remainder filled in from reference TRBV19 and TRBJ1-2): DGGITQSPKYLFRKEGQNVTLSCEQNLNHDAMYWYRQDPGQGLRLIYYSQIVNDFQKGDIAEGYSVSREKKESFPLTVTSAQKNPTAFYLCASSIGLNGVRYGYTFGSGTRLTVV.

This chain joins TRBV20-1 and TRBJ1-2; 7 bases are shared with TRBD1. V shed 6 bases, J shed 8 bases, and the junction held 18 bases outside the gene matches. Per germline, CDR1 DFQATT and CDR2 SNEGSKA (reference sequence). The CDR3 spans 15 residues. DNA of the CDR3: TGCAGTGCCCCTACGCAGGGGGGGACGACTATGGGCTACACCTTC. It codes for CSAPTQGGTTMGYTF.

The chain combines TRBV19 with TRBJ1-2; 7 bases align to TRBD1. This CDR3 is 15 amino acids long. V trimming: 4 bases; J trimming: 3 bases; junction bases outside the gene matches: 8. CDR1 and CDR2 from the germline V gene are LNHDA and SQIVND (reference sequence). The DNA for the CDR3 is TGTGCCAGTAGTACCACAGGGGACAGCGACTATGGCTACACCTTC. Protein: CASSTTGDSDYGYTF.

This clonotype was counted at least ten times. The chain joins TRBV7-3 to TRBJ1-2; D uncertain. V dropped 5 bases and J dropped 2 bases, with 15 bases sitting between them. Germline loops: CDR1 SGHTA, CDR2 FQGTGA. The CDR3 sequence is 15 residues long. The DNA of the CDR3 is TGTGCCAGCAGCCTCTCCGGCGAATCAAACTATGGCTACACCTTC. As protein: CASSLSGESNYGYTF.

The table lists this clonotype with many counts. The chain employs TRBV7-9 and TRBJ2-7; D uncertain. V dropped 2 bases and J dropped 9 bases, with 14 bases sitting between them. Germline V gene lookup returns CDR1 SEHNR and CDR2 FQNEAQ (reference sequence). The CDR3 has 13 amino acids. The CDR3 region is CASSLTAQRVQYF. The CDR3 nucleotides read TGTGCCAGCAGCTTAACAGCTCAAAGGGTGCAGTACTTC.

The chain links TRBV5-6 to TRBJ2-1; no clear D gene. Trimming shortened V by 4 bases and J by 3 bases, and 8 bases separated the two germline ends. The CDR3 consists of 13 residues. The germline CDR1 and CDR2 sequences are SGHDT and YYEEEE. CDR3 DNA: TGTGCCAGCAGCCCAAGGGACTACAATGAGCAGTTCTTC. It translates to CASSPRDYNEQFF.

This clonotype was counted at least ten times. The rearrangement uses TRBV7-3 and TRBJ2-2, with D possibly being TRBD2 (5 bases). The ends were cut back, 5 bases at V and 4 bases at J, with 11 bases in the middle. The germline CDR1 and CDR2 sequences are SGHTA and FQGTGA. The CDR3 sequence is 14 residues long. This CDR3 reads CASSGTSGTGELFF. CDR3 in DNA: TGTGCCAGCAGCGGCACTAGTGGCACCGGGGAGCTGTTTTTT.

The V and J genes are TRBV7-2 and TRBJ2-1, with 11 bases that match TRBD1. Per germline, CDR1 SGHTA and CDR2 FQGNSA. The trim removed 5 bases at V and 0 bases at J, leaving 9 bases unmatched. The CDR3 runs 18 residues. CDR3 coding DNA: TGTGCCAGCAGCACCCGAGGACAGGGGGCTCTCTCCTACAATGAGCAGTTCTTC. Translating it yields CASSTRGQGALSYNEQFF.

In this sample, this clonotype turned up many times. The chain combines TRBV7-3 with TRBJ2-3, with a tentative D call TRBD1 (5 bases). CDR3 length: 14 amino acids. Per the germline V gene, CDR1 is SGHTA and CDR2 is FQGTGA. Trimming removed 2 bases from V and 2 bases from J, with 8 bases in between. The DNA of the CDR3 is TGTGCCAGCAGCTTAGGGGCCCTCACAGATACGCAGTATTTT. Translating it yields CASSLGALTDTQYF.

The chain has TRBV2 and TRBJ2-6, with 9 bases lining up with TRBD1. Germline CDR1 SNHLY, CDR2 FYNNEI. V shed 11 bases and J 0 bases; nucleotides not matched to a gene: 5. The CDR3 is made up of 15 amino acids. The chain's CDR3 is CADKTGGSGANVLTF. CDR3 DNA sequence: TGTGCCGACAAGACAGGGGGCTCTGGGGCCAACGTCCTGACTTTC.

This clonotype was detected many times. This rearrangement joins TRBV20-1 to TRBJ1-2; 10 bases are shared with TRBD1. J was trimmed by 8 bases and V by 3 bases; bases with no gene match: 6. The CDR3 has 13 residues. Germline CDR1 is DFQATT and CDR2 is SNEGSKA (reference sequence). This chain's CDR3 is CSASPGQGYGYTF. The CDR3 coding sequence is TGCAGTGCTAGTCCGGGACAGGGGTACGGCTACACCTTC.

This clonotype was seen many times. This sequence joins TRBV18 and TRBJ2-3; possible D gene TRBD2, 6 bases. V was trimmed by 2 bases and J by 4 bases, leaving 7 bases between them. The V gene's germline CDR1 is KGHSH and CDR2 LQKENI. The CDR3 totals 13 residues. CDR3 region: CASSPRRADTQYF. The CDR3 DNA follows: TGTGCCAGCTCACCAAGGAGGGCAGATACGCAGTATTTT.

Comment on this clonotype: A much larger clone differs by one base, so this may be a read error. The gene calls are TRBV19 and TRBJ2-6; 7 bases are shared with TRBD1. This CDR3 spans 18 amino acids. Germline V CDR1 and CDR2: LNHDA, SQIVND (reference sequence). The chain's CDR3 is CASSIADRVRPGANVPTF. The CDR3 coding sequence is TGTGCCAGTAGTATAGCCGACAGGGTTAGGCCTGGGGCCAACGTCCCGACTTTC.

This chain links TRBV5-4 with TRBJ2-2; possibly TRBD1 for D (7 bases). V lost 2 bases to trimming and J lost 3 bases, with 17 bases between them. Germline loops: CDR1 SGHNT, CDR2 YYREEE (reference sequence). The CDR3 loop spans 17 amino acids. The CDR3 here is CASSLAGGHGYTGELFF. The CDR3 DNA reads TGTGCCAGCAGCTTAGCAGGGGGGCATGGCTACACCGGGGAGCTGTTTTTT. The full variable domain, in which reference TRBV5-4 and TRBJ2-2 provide the parts outside the CDR3, is ETGVTQSPTHLIKTRGQQVTLRCSSQSGHNTVSWYQQALGQGPQFIFQYYREEENGRGNFPPRFSGLQFPNYSSELNVNALELDDSALYLCASSLAGGHGYTGELFFGEGSRLTVL.

This clonotype occurred many times. The CDR3 nucleotides are TGTGCCAGCCAGCAGGGCTACGAGCAGTACTTC. Encoded protein: CASQQGYEQYF. The rearrangement uses TRBV2 and TRBJ2-7, with a possible D match to TRBD1 (5 bases). V lost 8 bases, J lost 3 bases, and 8 bases lay in between. The CDR3 extends over 11 amino acids. Per germline, CDR1 SNHLY and CDR2 FYNNEI.